Below, 21 T cell receptor beta chains from the same sample are listed, as sequenced in a study of blood T cells in healthy people across ages. Next came a second PCR, run for about 7 to 12 cycles, which used a sample-barcoded 5' primer along with a J-beta primer mix. Each CDR3 protein gets one entry after TCRdb re-called the 5' RACE reads with MiXCR. Here the sample spans 950,000 to 1,200,000 distinct CDR3 sequences, 35% to 40% being singletons. Sequencing was performed on blood. All receptors come from a man aged 18 to 29 in good health.

This clonotype was counted a few times. The CDR3 is CASRQYGGRYTGELFF. For the CDR3, the DNA is TGTGCCAGCAGACAGTACGGGGGCCGGTACACCGGGGAGCTGTTTTTT. V usage is TRBV12-3 or TRBV12-4 and J usage is TRBJ2-2, with D perhaps given as TRBD1 or TRBD2 (6 bases each). The germline V and J ends were trimmed by 6 bases and 3 bases, with 17 bases remaining between them. The CDR3 runs 16 residues.

The CDR3 region is CASSQGRRSYNEQFF. DNA for the CDR3: TGTGCCAGCAGCCAAGGGAGACGGAGCTACAATGAGCAGTTCTTC. V is TRBV14 and J is TRBJ2-1; D remains ambiguous. The germline V gene encodes CDR1 SGHDN and CDR2 FVKESK. V lost 1 base and J 3 bases, leaving 10 bases between the germline ends. The CDR3 totals 15 residues.

This clonotype was recorded a few times. The J gene is TRBJ1-6, the V gene TRBV10-3, with TRBD1 matching 7 bases. Germline V gene lookup returns CDR1 ENHRY and CDR2 SYGVKD. CDR3 size: 17 residues. The J segment lost 0 bases and the V segment lost 2 bases, leaving 4 bases of the junction unmatched. CDR3 amino acids: CAISEKQGSSYNSPLHF. Written as DNA, the CDR3 is TGTGCCATCAGTGAGAAACAGGGGAGCTCCTATAATTCACCCCTCCACTTT.

The V gene is TRBV12-3 or TRBV12-4, the J gene TRBJ2-3, with D hard to call. This CDR3 is 16 amino acids long. Trimming cost V 1 base and J 5 bases, with 16 bases left between them. Here the CDR3 reads CASSLGQTGPIDTQYF. The DNA for the CDR3 is TGTGCCAGCAGTTTAGGGCAGACTGGCCCAATAGATACGCAGTATTTT.

The DNA of the CDR3 is TGCGCCAGCAGCCAAGGTCCAGGACAGGGCCTCCTTGCAACTAATGAAAAACTGTTTTTT. This gives the protein CASSQGPGQGLLATNEKLFF. The chain employs TRBV4-1 and TRBJ1-4; TRBD1 matches at 8 bases. The germline V gene encodes CDR1 MGHRA and CDR2 YSYEKL. The CDR3 length is 20 residues. J gave up 0 bases and V 1 base, and 13 bases lay outside the gene matches.

This chain joins TRBV6-5 and TRBJ2-1; D unclear. The V gene's germline CDR1 is MNHEY and CDR2 SVGAGI. The CDR3 covers 13 residues. Between the trimmed V and J ends, which lost 5 bases and 1 base, there was a span of 6 bases. The CDR3 DNA reads as TGTGCCAGCAGTACTCAATCCTACAATGAGCAGTTCTTC. This gives the protein CASSTQSYNEQFF.

This clonotype has a handful of counts. This chain links TRBV29-1 with TRBJ1-2; 10 nucleotides line up with TRBD1. Germline V gives CDR1 SQVTM, CDR2 ANQGSEA. V shed 7 bases and J 4 bases; nucleotides not matched to a gene: 9. The CDR3 runs 14 residues. Here the CDR3 reads CSEVDRGVGYGYTF. Here the CDR3 DNA reads TGCAGCGAAGTGGACAGGGGGGTTGGCTATGGCTACACCTTC.

The chain employs TRBV25-1 and TRBJ2-1; D is tentatively TRBD1 or TRBD2 (6 bases each). The J call may not be correct, given that the DNA end is closer to TRBJ2-7. Looked up from germline, CDR1 is MGHDK and CDR2 is SYGVNS. This CDR3 is built from 13 residues. The DNA of the CDR3 is TGTGCCAGCGGGGGCGGGGCCTACAATGAGCAGTACTTC. This codes for CASGGGAYNEQYF.

This clonotype occurred a few times. The chain carries TRBV24-1 and TRBJ2-3, with D possibly matching TRBD2 (6 bases). This CDR3 is built from 16 residues. Germline CDR1 KGHDR, CDR2 SFDVKD. The V end was cut by 4 bases, the J end by 2 bases, with 15 bases between. CDR3 nucleotide sequence: TGTGCCACCAGTGAGGGGAGGAAAACAGTCACAGATACGCAGTATTTT. Its translation is CATSEGRKTVTDTQYF.

The chain is built from TRBV2 and TRBJ1-2, with 7 bases identical to TRBD1. The CDR3 is made up of 15 amino acids. Germline CDR1 and CDR2: SNHLY and FYNNEI. The ends lost 1 base at V and 5 bases at J; junction bases unmatched: 7. The CDR3 coding sequence is TGTGCCAGCAGTGAAGAGGGGGCCAACGGTTATGGCTACACCTTC. This codes for CASSEEGANGYGYTF.

Remarks on this clonotype: One junction end does not reproduce the germline sequence, and a read error may be involved. The chain links TRBV19 to TRBJ2-2, with a weak D call TRBD2 (5 bases). In germline, CDR1 is LNHDA, CDR2 SQIVND (reference sequence). The CDR3 is made up of 14 amino acids. The CDR3 nucleotides are TGTGCCAGTAGTATAGATGGCAGGACCGGGGAGTTGTTTTTT. It encodes CASSIDGRTGELFF.

The V call is TRBV7-9, the J call TRBJ2-7, with D hard to call. This CDR3 is built from 18 residues. V lost 0 bases, J lost 2 bases, and 20 bases lay in between. The V gene's germline CDR1 is SEHNR and CDR2 FQNEAQ (reference sequence). The CDR3, as DNA: TGTGCCAGCAGCTTAGCAATAGAGACCCAAAGGGTTCCCTACGAGCAGTACTTC. Translated: CASSLAIETQRVPYEQYF. The full variable domain, in which reference TRBV7-9 and TRBJ2-7 provide the parts outside the CDR3, is DTGVSQNPRHKITKRGQNVTFRCDPISEHNRLYWYRQTLGQGPEFLTYFQNEAQLEKSRLLSDRFSAERPKGSFSTLEIQRTEQGDSAMYLCASSLAIETQRVPYEQYFGPGTRLTVT.

This clonotype was counted only a few times. The chain joins TRBV20-1 to TRBJ1-1; D gene unclear. Trimming shortened V by 6 bases and J by 6 bases, and 14 bases separated the two germline ends. Germline CDR1 and CDR2: DFQATT and SNEGSKA (reference sequence). The length of the CDR3 is 12 residues. CDR3: CSAEISRSEAFF. In DNA form, the CDR3 reads TGCAGTGCCGAGATCAGTAGGTCTGAAGCTTTCTTT.

On this clonotype: Being one base from a much bigger clone, this may be a read error. The J gene is TRBJ1-1, the V gene TRBV20-1, with D perhaps matching TRBD1 (5 bases). The CDR3 spans 13 residues. Germline lookup yields CDR1 DFQATT and CDR2 SNEGSKA (reference sequence). The CDR3 is CIAAQGPDTEAFF. In nucleotides, the CDR3 is TGCATTGCTGCGCAGGGCCCTGACACTGAAGCTTTCTTT.

The chain carries TRBV7-2 and TRBJ1-2, with D possibly matching TRBD1 (5 bases). Trimming removed 1 base from V and 1 base from J, with 13 bases in between. CDR3 length: 16 amino acids. Per the germline V gene, CDR1 is SGHTA and CDR2 is FQGNSA. The CDR3 DNA reads TGTGCCAGCAGCTTAGGGCAGGGCCGCCATAACTATGGCTACACCTTC. This gives the protein CASSLGQGRHNYGYTF.

The V gene is TRBV9, the J gene TRBJ1-1; 8 bases map to TRBD1. The CDR3 covers 17 residues. V dropped 3 bases and J dropped 0; count of bases not matched to a gene: 10. The germline V gene has CDR1 SGDLS and CDR2 YYNGEE. The DNA for the CDR3 is TGTGCCAGCAGCGCCCCGGACAGGGTCCGTCTGAACACTGAAGCTTTCTTT. It yields the protein CASSAPDRVRLNTEAFF.

Comments on this clonotype: With a much larger clone just one base away, this may be a read error. The chain is built from TRBV4-1 and TRBJ2-3, with unresolved D. Germline V CDR1 and CDR2: MGHRA, YSYEKL. The CDR3 is 12 residues long. V lost 8 bases to trimming and J lost 6 bases, with 12 bases between them. The CDR3 nucleotides read TGCGCCAGCGGCCCCCCTCGGGATACGCAGTATTTT. This sequence encodes CASGPPRDTQYF.

This clonotype was picked up a small number of times. This chain uses TRBV20-1 with TRBJ1-6; no clear D gene. From germline, CDR1 is DFQATT and CDR2 SNEGSKA (reference sequence). The CDR3 spans 15 residues. Trimming pared 2 bases from V and 8 bases from J, leaving 16 bases between. DNA of the CDR3: TGCAGTGCTAGACCAACGGGCCGTATGGATTCACCCCTCCACTTT. It codes for CSARPTGRMDSPLHF.

This clonotype has more than one count but fewer than ten. The rearrangement uses TRBV6-2 or TRBV6-3 and TRBJ2-7; 10 nucleotides align to TRBD2. This CDR3 has 14 amino acids. V lost 8 bases to trimming and J lost 3 bases; unmatched junction nucleotides: 7. Germline lookup yields CDR1 MNHEY and CDR2 SVGEGT. The CDR3 bases are TGTGCCAGCTTACTAGCGGGGCCTAACTACGAGCAGTACTTC. Translation gives CASLLAGPNYEQYF.

The rearrangement links TRBV15 to TRBJ2-3; TRBD2 agrees at 7 bases. Germline V lookup: CDR1 LNHNV, CDR2 YYDKDF (reference sequence). V gave up 0 bases and J gave up 1 base; unmatched junction bases: 4. The CDR3 runs 16 residues. CDR3 in DNA: TGTGCCACCAGCAGAGATGGACGGGGGGGCACAGATACGCAGTATTTT. Its translation: CATSRDGRGGTDTQYF.

The rearrangement uses TRBV6-5 and TRBJ1-4; D gene unclear. The germline V gene has CDR1 MNHEY and CDR2 SVGAGI. V was clipped by 6 bases and J by 8 bases, with 13 bases between them. The CDR3 extends over 13 amino acids. The CDR3 protein is CASRVGPGEKLFF. DNA of the CDR3: TGTGCCAGCAGAGTAGGTCCGGGGGAAAAACTGTTTTTT.